The 26 T cell receptor beta chains below all came from one sample that was sequenced in a study of shared clonotypes between healthy human individuals. Sequencing was performed with immunoSEQ multiplex PCR; in TCRdb, only in-frame clones are kept and a portion is missing. The sample holds 2.3 million or so clones; over 85% are singletons and the top ten take approximately 0.4%. Specimen: naive CD4+ T cells from PBMCs. Subset defined: CD45RA+ positively selected. The receptors here all came from a man aged 18 to 30 in good health. Some clones in this sample may be carry-over from other donors' samples.

The chain employs TRBV5-4 and TRBJ1-2; unclear D gene. Germline CDR1 reads SGHNT; CDR2 reads YYREEE (reference sequence). The CDR3 is 15 amino acids. V dropped 4 bases and J dropped 10 bases, with 23 bases sitting between them. In DNA form, the CDR3 reads TGTGCCAGCAGCATCCGGGGTGCCCTACGGGGTGACTACACCTTC. It is translated as CASSIRGALRGDYTF. Supplemented by reference TRBV5-4 and TRBJ1-2, the full variable domain reads ETGVTQSPTHLIKTRGQQVTLRCSSQSGHNTVSWYQQALGQGPQFIFQYYREEENGRGNFPPRFSGLQFPNYSSELNVNALELDDSALYLCASSIRGALRGDYTFGSGTRLTVV.

This chain uses TRBV19 with TRBJ2-2; 8 bases are a match to TRBD2. CDR3 size: 19 residues. V dropped 7 bases and J dropped 0; count of bases not matched to a gene: 16. Germline-derived CDR1 and CDR2 are LNHDA and SQIVND (reference sequence). The CDR3 coding sequence is TGTGCCAGTAAAAAAGGGACCCTAGCGGGCCCTACGAACACCGGGGAGCTGTTTTTT. As protein: CASKKGTLAGPTNTGELFF. Based on the CDR3 plus reference TRBV19 and TRBJ2-2, the full variable domain is DGGITQSPKYLFRKEGQNVTLSCEQNLNHDAMYWYRQDPGQGLRLIYYSQIVNDFQKGDIAEGYSVSREKKESFPLTVTSAQKNPTAFYLCASKKGTLAGPTNTGELFFGEGSRLTVL.

This rearrangement joins TRBV10-3 to TRBJ2-6, with a tentative D call TRBD1 (6 bases). CDR3 length equals 19 residues. Trimming took off 6 bases at V and 3 bases at J, with 24 bases between the two ends. Germline CDR1 is ENHRY and CDR2 is SYGVKD. The chain's CDR3 is CAISAKRGGTAYGANVLTF. The DNA of the CDR3 is TGTGCCATCAGCGCCAAGCGAGGGGGTACGGCTTATGGGGCCAACGTCCTGACTTTC.

V and J are TRBV19 and TRBJ2-7, with TRBD2 as a possible D gene (5 bases). This CDR3 spans 14 amino acids. The germline V gene encodes CDR1 LNHDA and CDR2 SQIVND (reference sequence). Trimming shortened V by 4 bases and J by 3 bases, and 13 bases separated the two germline ends. The DNA for the CDR3 is TGTGCCAGTAGTAACGGACGGAGGAGCTACGAGCAGTACTTC. Translated, it gives CASSNGRRSYEQYF.

Turning to this clone: Additional DNA sequences in this sample encode the identical CDR3. The chain uses TRBV29-1 and TRBJ2-4; D remains ambiguous. CDR1 is SQVTM, CDR2 ANQGSEA, per germline. V was clipped by 3 bases and J by 0 bases, with 9 bases between them. The CDR3 totals 14 residues. This CDR3 is CSVEARLAKNIQYF. The DNA for the CDR3 is TGCAGCGTTGAGGCACGGCTAGCCAAAAACATTCAGTACTTC.

As to this clone: This same CDR3 is encoded by further DNA sequences in the sample. The CDR3 sequence: CASSISPNTEAFF. The CDR3 region has the DNA TGTGCCAGTAGTATCTCTCCAAACACTGAAGCTTTCTTT. V and J are TRBV19 and TRBJ1-1; D not resolved. V lost 3 bases and J 2 bases, leaving 7 bases between the germline ends. Germline CDR1 reads LNHDA; CDR2 reads SQIVND (reference sequence). CDR3 length: 13 amino acids.

The V and J genes are TRBV28 and TRBJ1-5; 8 bases are shared with TRBD1. The CDR3 runs to 14 residues. V shed 3 bases, J shed 7 bases, and the junction held 5 bases outside the gene matches. The germline CDR1 and CDR2 sequences are MDHEN and SYDVKM. This chain's CDR3 is CASSFQGAWQPQHF. DNA for the CDR3: TGTGCCAGCAGTTTCCAGGGGGCTTGGCAGCCCCAGCATTTT.

The CDR3 DNA follows: TGTGCCAGCAGTTCCGGGACAACAGGGGTCCGCGAGCAGTACTTC. Amino acids: CASSSGTTGVREQYF. The chain is built from TRBV28 and TRBJ2-7; 7 bases align to TRBD1. Per the germline V gene, CDR1 is MDHEN and CDR2 is SYDVKM. CDR3 length: 15 amino acids. Trimming cost V 4 bases and J 6 bases; bases outside gene matches: 12. Full variable domain (rest looked up from reference TRBV28 and TRBJ2-7): DVKVTQSSRYLVKRTGEKVFLECVQDMDHENMFWYRQDPGLGLRLIYFSYDVKMKEKGDIPEGYSVSREKKERFSLILESASTNQTSMYLCASSSGTTGVREQYFGPGTRLTVT.

The chain links TRBV10-3 to TRBJ2-5; D gene uncertain. This CDR3 comprises 16 residues. The germline gives CDR1 ENHRY, CDR2 SYGVKD. V lost 6 bases and J 5 bases, leaving 22 bases between the germline ends. The CDR3 sequence: CAISARVAGEGETQYF. In DNA form, the CDR3 reads TGTGCCATCAGCGCCCGCGTAGCTGGCGAAGGGGAGACCCAGTACTTC.

This sequence joins TRBV6-6 and TRBJ2-7, with TRBD2 matching over 8 bases. The germline CDR1 and CDR2 sequences are MNHNY and SVGAGI (reference sequence). The CDR3 extends over 13 amino acids. V shed 7 bases and J 6 bases; nucleotides not matched to a gene: 8. DNA of the CDR3: TGTGCCAGCACCGGGACTAGTGTAAGCGAGCAGTACTTC. It specifies CASTGTSVSEQYF.

The chain employs TRBV5-1 and TRBJ2-3, with a weak D call TRBD1 (5 bases). From germline, CDR1 is SGHRS and CDR2 YFSETQ. Trimming removed 0 bases at V and 2 bases at J, with 16 bases between. This CDR3 is built from 17 residues. The CDR3 nucleotides read TGCGCCAGCAGCTTGGTCTCTGGGGCCCAATTCACAGATACGCAGTATTTT. Residues: CASSLVSGAQFTDTQYF.

The rearrangement links TRBV4-3 to TRBJ2-7; TRBD1 agrees at 7 bases. The J segment lost 3 bases and the V segment lost 4 bases, leaving 12 bases of the junction unmatched. CDR1 is LGHNA, CDR2 YSLEER, per germline. The CDR3 is made up of 16 amino acids. In DNA form, the CDR3 reads TGCGCCAGCAGCCGATCGTTGAGTCAGGGGGTCTACGAGCAGTACTTC. Protein sequence: CASSRSLSQGVYEQYF.

The CDR3 DNA reads TGTGCCAGCTCCCCCTTTGTCCGGGGGGGTACTGATCAGCCCCAGCATTTT. Translating it yields CASSPFVRGGTDQPQHF. This chain joins TRBV18 and TRBJ1-5; D might be TRBD1 (5 bases). Trimming cost V 6 bases and J 5 bases, with 23 bases left between them. The CDR3 is 17 residues long. The V gene's germline CDR1 is KGHSH and CDR2 LQKENI.

V gene TRBV2 combines with J gene TRBJ2-5; no clear D. CDR1 is SNHLY, CDR2 FYNNEI, per germline. The ends were cut back, 6 bases at V and 5 bases at J, with 7 bases in the middle. The CDR3 is 11 residues long. The CDR3 loop is CASRAVETQYF. CDR3 nucleotide sequence: TGTGCCAGCAGGGCGGTGGAGACCCAGTACTTC.

J is TRBJ2-5 and V is TRBV10-1; possibly TRBD2 for D (5 bases). V was pared by 6 bases and J by 3 bases, with 20 bases between. The CDR3 consists of 16 residues. CDR1 is WNHNN, CDR2 SYGVQD, per germline (reference sequence). CDR3 region: CASRGINIEGEETQYF. CDR3 sequence (DNA): TGCGCCAGCAGGGGGATTAACATTGAGGGAGAAGAGACCCAGTACTTC.

V gene TRBV14 combines with J gene TRBJ1-1; unclear D gene. Germline values: CDR1 SGHDN, CDR2 FVKESK. Trimming left V 0 bases short and J 4 bases short, with 12 bases between. The CDR3 runs 15 residues. The CDR3 DNA sequence: TGTGCCAGCAGCCAAGATTATCCTGGTAGCACTGAAGCTTTCTTT. Translated: CASSQDYPGSTEAFF.

This chain joins TRBV7-9 and TRBJ2-7; a weak D match, TRBD2 (6 bases). CDR1 and CDR2 (germline): SEHNR, FQNEAQ (reference sequence). The V gene lost 5 bases and the J gene lost 1 base, with 21 bases spanning the gap. This CDR3 region has 17 residues. Here the CDR3 reads CASSRGTETRKSYEQYF. In nucleotides, the CDR3 is TGTGCCAGCAGCCGTGGGACTGAAACGCGTAAATCCTACGAGCAGTACTTC.

CDR3 sequence (DNA): TGTGCCAGCAGTCCACCTCGGGTGACGACGGGTGAGCAGTTCTTC. Protein product: CASSPPRVTTGEQFF. The chain recombines TRBV6-5 with TRBJ2-1; no definite D call. V shed 5 bases and J shed 9 bases, with 20 bases lying between them. CDR1 MNHEY and CDR2 SVGAGI come from the germline V gene. The CDR3 loop spans 15 amino acids.

The chain has TRBV30 and TRBJ2-3, with 10 bases aligning to TRBD2. The CDR3 extends over 15 amino acids. Germline lookup yields CDR1 GTSNPN and CDR2 SVGIG (reference sequence). V dropped 5 bases and J dropped 0; count of bases not matched to a gene: 5. In DNA form, the CDR3 reads TGTGCCTGGGAGGGAGCGGGAGGGAGCACAGATACGCAGTATTTT. Translated: CAWEGAGGSTDTQYF.

CDR3 amino acids: CASSLVEVPRGFF. The CDR3 DNA reads TGTGCCAGCAGCTTAGTTGAGGTCCCTAGAGGGTTCTTC. The chain employs TRBV7-9 and TRBJ2-1, with no clear D. Germline V lookup: CDR1 SEHNR, CDR2 FQNEAQ (reference sequence). This CDR3 is 13 amino acids long. V lost 1 base to trimming and J lost 15 bases, with 16 bases between them.

About this clone: The identical CDR3 is also encoded by other nucleotide sequences in the sample. The chain is built from TRBV2 and TRBJ2-4; TRBD1 is a possible D gene (5 bases). CDR1 and CDR2 (germline): SNHLY, FYNNEI. Trimming cost V 3 bases and J 8 bases, with 11 bases left between them. This CDR3 spans 13 amino acids. The CDR3 bases are TGTGCCAGCAGTGAGGGCCTAGGGGACATTCAGTACTTC. It is translated as CASSEGLGDIQYF.

The chain employs TRBV2 and TRBJ2-5, with D uncertain. The CDR3 sequence is 13 residues long. Germline lookup yields CDR1 SNHLY and CDR2 FYNNEI. The V end was cut by 7 bases, the J end by 2 bases, with 11 bases between. The CDR3 loop is CASKVPRQETQYF. In DNA form, the CDR3 reads TGTGCCAGCAAAGTGCCGCGGCAAGAGACCCAGTACTTC. Together with reference TRBV2 and TRBJ2-5, the CDR3 gives the full variable domain: EPEVTQTPSHQVTQMGQEVILRCVPISNHLYFYWYRQILGQKVEFLVSFYNNEISEKSEIFDDQFSVERPDGSNFTLKIRSTKLEDSAMYFCASKVPRQETQYFGPGTRLLVL.

The chain links TRBV19 to TRBJ2-1, with 11 bases aligning to TRBD2. With 9 bases clipped from V and 2 bases from J, the junction kept 3 bases outside the gene matches. The CDR3 loop spans 14 amino acids. Germline V gene sequence: CDR1 LNHDA, CDR2 SQIVND (reference sequence). In DNA, the CDR3 is TGTGCCAGCGCGACTAGCGGGGCCTACAATGAGCAGTTCTTC. Its protein is CASATSGAYNEQFF.

This clone was observed a single time. The CDR3 loop is CASSRWGSGGSYEQYF. For the CDR3, the DNA is TGTGCCAGCAGTCGGTGGGGGAGCGGGGGGTCCTACGAGCAGTACTTC. V usage is TRBV28 and J usage is TRBJ2-7; the match to TRBD2 covers 9 bases. The CDR3 runs to 16 residues. Unmatched junction bases numbered 9, after V lost 5 bases and J lost 1 base. Germline CDR1 and CDR2: MDHEN and SYDVKM.

V gene TRBV6-5 combines with J gene TRBJ2-1; D uncertain. Germline loops: CDR1 MNHEY, CDR2 SVGAGI. The CDR3 runs to 14 residues. Trimming stripped 2 bases from V and 5 bases from J, with 10 bases between. The CDR3 is CASSYDNKDNEQFF. Here the CDR3 DNA reads TGTGCCAGCAGTTACGACAACAAGGACAATGAGCAGTTCTTC.

The chain combines TRBV30 with TRBJ1-5, with TRBD1 matching 10 bases. J lost 6 bases, V lost 4 bases, and 9 bases had no gene match. This CDR3 contains 15 residues. In germline, CDR1 is GTSNPN, CDR2 SVGIG (reference sequence). CDR3 nucleotide sequence: TGTGCCTGGACCGAAGACAGGGGGCGAGGTCAGCCCCAGCATTTT. It translates to CAWTEDRGRGQPQHF. Based on the CDR3 plus reference TRBV30 and TRBJ1-5, the full variable domain is SQTIHQWPATLVQPVGSPLSLECTVEGTSNPNLYWYRQAAGRGLQLLFYSVGIGQISSEVPQNLSASRPQDRQFILSSKKLLLSDSGFYLCAWTEDRGRGQPQHFGDGTRLSIL.